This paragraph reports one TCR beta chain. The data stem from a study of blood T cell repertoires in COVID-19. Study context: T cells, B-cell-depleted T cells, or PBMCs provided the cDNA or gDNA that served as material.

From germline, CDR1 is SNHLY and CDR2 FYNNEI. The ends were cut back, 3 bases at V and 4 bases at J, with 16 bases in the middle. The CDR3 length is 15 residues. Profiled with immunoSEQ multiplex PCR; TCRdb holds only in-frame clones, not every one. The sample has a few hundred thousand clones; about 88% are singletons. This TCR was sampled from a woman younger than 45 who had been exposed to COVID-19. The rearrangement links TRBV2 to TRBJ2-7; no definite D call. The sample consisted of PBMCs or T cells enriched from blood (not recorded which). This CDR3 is CASSDVVLANYEQYF. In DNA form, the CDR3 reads TGTGCCAGCAGTGACGTGGTGTTGGCAAATTACGAGCAGTACTTC.